Below, 18 T cell receptor beta chains from the same sample are listed, as sequenced in a study of T cell changes during pregnancy in multiple sclerosis. Only in-frame clones appear in the TCRdb table, and some are missing; sequencing was by immunoSEQ multiplex PCR. The repertoire holds 90,000 to 120,000 clones, with around 93% as singletons. Sequenced material: peripheral blood, taken before pregnancy. The source of these receptors is a female donor with multiple sclerosis, enrolled in a pregnancy study.

The chain carries TRBV4-2 and TRBJ2-2; D call uncertain. Trimming stripped 4 bases from V and 0 bases from J, with 24 bases between. Germline V gene lookup returns CDR1 LGHNA and CDR2 YNFKEQ. This CDR3 region has 20 residues. The CDR3 nucleotides are TGTGCCAGCAGCCTTCCCTCGGGTCCGACCTCTACCGCGAACACCGGGGAGCTGTTTTTT. Protein sequence: CASSLPSGPTSTANTGELFF.

This chain connects TRBV28 to TRBJ2-7, with 9 nucleotides matching TRBD1. V lost 6 bases and J lost 0; bases outside the gene matches: 9. CDR1 and CDR2 from the germline V gene are MDHEN and SYDVKM. There are 16 residues in the CDR3. CDR3 coding DNA: TGTGCCAGCAGCTCCACCGGGACAGGGCACTCCTACGAGCAGTACTTC. It is translated as CASSSTGTGHSYEQYF.

The chain links TRBV6-1 to TRBJ1-1; 7 positions match TRBD1. Germline trimming cut 10 bases from V and 4 bases from J; bases unmatched to any gene: 9. The CDR3 is 13 residues long. Per germline, CDR1 MNHNS and CDR2 SASEGT. The chain's CDR3 is CATRDRAVTEAFF. The CDR3 region has the DNA TGTGCCACCCGAGACAGGGCTGTCACTGAAGCTTTCTTT.

The V and J genes are TRBV28 and TRBJ1-3; 8 bases align to TRBD1. CDR1 is MDHEN and CDR2 is SYDVKM in the germline V gene. After removal of 5 bases from V and 5 bases from J, the junction contained 23 bases not matched to a gene. The CDR3 is 20 residues long. CDR3 sequence reads: CASSPQDRVNVRFVRNTIYF. As DNA, the CDR3 is TGTGCCAGCAGTCCCCAGGACAGGGTAAACGTAAGGTTCGTTCGAAACACCATATATTTT.

J is TRBJ2-2 and V is TRBV14; possibly TRBD1 for D (5 bases). Germline-derived CDR1 and CDR2 are SGHDN and FVKESK. With 6 bases removed from V and 0 bases from J, the gap between germline ends came to 8 bases. There are 14 residues in the CDR3. The CDR3 spells CASSPGTNTGELFF. The CDR3 coding sequence is TGTGCCAGCAGTCCAGGGACGAACACCGGGGAGCTGTTTTTT. The full variable domain, its missing parts supplied by reference TRBV14 and TRBJ2-2, is EAGVTQFPSHSVIEKGQTVTLRCDPISGHDNLYWYRRVMGKEIKFLLHFVKESKQDESGMPNNRFLAERTGGTYSTLKVQPAELEDSGVYFCASSPGTNTGELFFGEGSRLTVL.

V is TRBV9 and J is TRBJ2-5; 7 nucleotides line up with TRBD2. Germline CDR1 reads SGDLS; CDR2 reads YYNGEE. The V and J ends lost 4 bases and 0 bases, in that order; junction bases with no gene match: 6. The CDR3 covers 15 residues. In DNA, the CDR3 is TGTGCCAGCAGCCCTTCGCTAGCGGACCAAGAGACCCAGTACTTC. This gives the protein CASSPSLADQETQYF.

The V and J genes are TRBV29-1 and TRBJ2-7; TRBD1 matches at 8 bases. V lost 3 bases, J lost 6 bases, and 13 bases stayed unmatched. The CDR3 covers 15 residues. The germline V gene encodes CDR1 SQVTM and CDR2 ANQGSEA. Here the CDR3 DNA reads TGCAGCGTTGAGGGTTCCAGGGGGCGCGTTACCGAGCAGTACTTC. Translated: CSVEGSRGRVTEQYF.

The chain combines TRBV10-2 with TRBJ1-2; a weak D match, TRBD1 (6 bases). CDR3 size: 15 residues. V was clipped by 0 bases and J by 7 bases, with 15 bases between them. The germline V gene encodes CDR1 WSHSY and CDR2 SAAADI. The CDR3 sequence is CASSESTRRGGGYTF. For the CDR3, the DNA is TGCGCCAGCAGTGAGTCGACTCGAAGGGGGGGTGGCTACACCTTC.

The V and J genes are TRBV5-1 and TRBJ2-1; perhaps TRBD1 as D (5 bases). Germline CDR1 is SGHRS and CDR2 is YFSETQ. CDR3 length: 13 residues. Trimming removed 7 bases from V and 2 bases from J, with 10 bases in between. CDR3 region: CASLDRTYNEQFF. The CDR3 DNA reads as TGCGCCAGCCTCGACAGAACCTACAATGAGCAGTTCTTC.

This chain uses TRBV7-2 with TRBJ1-2; 9 bases fit TRBD1. The length of the CDR3 is 16 residues. Per germline, CDR1 SGHTA and CDR2 FQGNSA. With 2 bases clipped from V and 1 base from J, the junction kept 5 bases outside the gene matches. CDR3 sequence: CASSLLQGAVNYGYTF. As DNA, the CDR3 is TGTGCCAGCAGCTTACTACAGGGGGCTGTTAACTATGGCTACACCTTC.

The rearrangement joins TRBV29-1 to TRBJ2-1; D gene unclear. V was shortened by 5 bases and J by 0 bases, with 8 bases between the two germline ends. Germline V lookup: CDR1 SQVTM, CDR2 ANQGSEA. The CDR3 is 13 amino acids. In nucleotides, the CDR3 is TGCAGCGTTCGGGTGAGCTCCTACAATGAGCAGTTCTTC. It specifies CSVRVSSYNEQFF.

For the CDR3, the DNA is TGTGCCATCAGTGAGTCGTCTATTGGCACTGAAGCTTTCTTT. Translating gives CAISESSIGTEAFF. The rearrangement uses TRBV10-3 and TRBJ1-1; D not resolved. Trimming took off 0 bases at V and 4 bases at J, with 9 bases between the two ends. Germline CDR1 reads ENHRY; CDR2 reads SYGVKD. The CDR3 extends over 14 amino acids.

The chain carries TRBV6-5 and TRBJ2-7, with 10 bases matching TRBD1. The CDR3 totals 15 residues. V shed 5 bases and J 6 bases; nucleotides not matched to a gene: 10. Per the germline V gene, CDR1 is MNHEY and CDR2 is SVGAGI. CDR3 protein: CASSTAGTGVLEQYF. The CDR3 region has the DNA TGTGCCAGCAGTACTGCCGGGACAGGGGTGCTCGAGCAGTACTTC.

V usage is TRBV19 and J usage is TRBJ1-2; tentative D call: TRBD1 (5 bases). The germline gives CDR1 LNHDA, CDR2 SQIVND (reference sequence). The CDR3 contains 13 residues. The V end lost 5 bases, the J end lost 10 bases, and 17 bases lay between the germline ends. DNA of the CDR3: TGTGCCAGTAGTTCAGATCGTCAGGGTCCCTACACCTTC. It translates to CASSSDRQGPYTF.

V usage is TRBV5-4 and J usage is TRBJ1-1; the match to TRBD1 covers 8 bases. Germline CDR1 reads SGHNT; CDR2 reads YYREEE (reference sequence). V dropped 2 bases and J dropped 2; count of bases not matched to a gene: 5. The length of the CDR3 is 15 residues. In DNA, the CDR3 is TGTGCCAGCAGCTTTTGGGACAGGAGTAACACTGAAGCTTTCTTT. Translating it yields CASSFWDRSNTEAFF.

The V call is TRBV5-1, the J call TRBJ2-7, with D tentatively TRBD1 (9 bases). Germline V gives CDR1 SGHRS, CDR2 YFSETQ. Trimming took off 5 bases at V and 7 bases at J, with 31 bases between the two ends. The CDR3 totals 18 residues. CDR3 bases: TGCGCCAGCAGTCGGGAGGGAACGGGACAGGGTTTTTTGCGTGAGCAGTACTTC. Translation gives CASSREGTGQGFLREQYF.

This clone was seen a single time. Distinct nucleotide sequences in the sample also encode this CDR3. The genes are TRBV4-1 and TRBJ1-2; 8 bases map to TRBD1. Germline CDR1 reads MGHRA; CDR2 reads YSYEKL. With 0 bases clipped from V and 7 bases from J, the junction kept 13 bases outside the gene matches. There are 17 residues in the CDR3. As DNA, the CDR3 is TGCGCCAGCAGCCAAGATCTCAGGGCAGGGGGCCTCGGTGGCTACACCTTC. It yields the protein CASSQDLRAGGLGGYTF.

CDR3 nucleotides: TGTGCCAGCTCACCACCGGGGGGTGTGGGCTACGAGCAGTACTTC. Residues: CASSPPGGVGYEQYF. The chain has TRBV18 and TRBJ2-7; maybe TRBD2 (6 bases). Germline V CDR1 and CDR2: KGHSH, LQKENI. This CDR3 has 15 residues. V was cut by 0 bases and J by 3 bases, with 12 bases left in between.